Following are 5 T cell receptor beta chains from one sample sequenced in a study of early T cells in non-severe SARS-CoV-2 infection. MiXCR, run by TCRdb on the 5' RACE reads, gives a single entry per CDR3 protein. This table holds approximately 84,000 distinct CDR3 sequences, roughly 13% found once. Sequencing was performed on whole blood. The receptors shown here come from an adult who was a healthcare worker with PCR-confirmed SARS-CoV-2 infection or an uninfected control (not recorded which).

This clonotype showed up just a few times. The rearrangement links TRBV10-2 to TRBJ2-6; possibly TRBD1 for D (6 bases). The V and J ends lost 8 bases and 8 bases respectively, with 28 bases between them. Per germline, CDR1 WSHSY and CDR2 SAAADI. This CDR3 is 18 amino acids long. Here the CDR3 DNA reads TGCGCCAGCCTATCTGGGCAGGGGCGACCTTATGTGTCCAACGTCCTGACTTTC. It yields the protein CASLSGQGRPYVSNVLTF.

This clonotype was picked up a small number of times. CDR3 sequence (DNA): TGTGCCAGCAGCAACAACATGAACACTGAAGCTTTCTTT. Its protein product is CASSNNMNTEAFF. The rearrangement links TRBV7-3 to TRBJ1-1; D is uncertain. The length of the CDR3 is 13 residues. Germline CDR1 is SGHTA and CDR2 is FQGTGA. V shed 5 bases and J shed 0 bases, with 7 bases lying between them.

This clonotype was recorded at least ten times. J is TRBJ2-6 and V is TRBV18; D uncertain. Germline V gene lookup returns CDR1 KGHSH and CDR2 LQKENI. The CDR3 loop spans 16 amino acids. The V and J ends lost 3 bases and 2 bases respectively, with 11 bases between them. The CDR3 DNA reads TGTGCCAGCTCACCTAGGCAGACTCCTGGGGCCAACGTCCTGACTTTC. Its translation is CASSPRQTPGANVLTF.

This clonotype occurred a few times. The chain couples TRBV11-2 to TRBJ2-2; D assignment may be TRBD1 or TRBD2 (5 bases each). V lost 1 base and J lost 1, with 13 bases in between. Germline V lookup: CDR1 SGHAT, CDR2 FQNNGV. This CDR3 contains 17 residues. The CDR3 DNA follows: TGTGCCAGCAGCTTAGCCGGACGGGGCAGGAACACCGGGGAGCTGTTTTTT. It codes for CASSLAGRGRNTGELFF.

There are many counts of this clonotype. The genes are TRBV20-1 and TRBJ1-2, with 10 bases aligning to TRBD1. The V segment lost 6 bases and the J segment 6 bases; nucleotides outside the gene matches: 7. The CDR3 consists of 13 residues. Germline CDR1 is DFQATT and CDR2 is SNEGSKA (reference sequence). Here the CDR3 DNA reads TGCAGTGCCCAACTCGGGACAGGGGATGGCTACACCTTC. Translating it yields CSAQLGTGDGYTF.